The rows below give T cell receptor beta chains drawn from one sample of a study of PD-1 blockade in classical Hodgkin lymphoma. Generated by immunoSEQ multiplex PCR, the TCRdb table keeps only in-frame clones and is missing some. The table shows some 150,000 clones, with under 85% occurring only once. The sample in question was peripheral blood mononuclear cells (PBMCs), obtained before the second cycle of nivolumab. The receptor set was obtained from a human donor with classical Hodgkin lymphoma. Each CDR3 is given with its conserved first and last residue. D genes are given only for firm matches. Rows give clone size only sometimes, using once, few, many, or a class for an expanded clone.

>TRBV5-5|TRBJ2-5|-|-
TGTGCCAGCAGCCGGCAAGGGGGGATGGTAGAGACCCAGTACTTC
CASSRQGGMVETQYF
>TRBV18|TRBJ2-1|TRBD2|-
TGTGCCAGCTCACCGAATGGACTAGCCCTTAATGAGCAGTTCTTC
CASSPNGLALNEQFF
>TRBV4-2|TRBJ2-7|-|-
TGTGCCAGCAGCCAAAGTGGGAACAGGGCCTACGAGCAGTACTTC
CASSQSGNRAYEQYF
>TRBV6-1|TRBJ1-2|-|-
TGTGCCAGCAGTGAATATGTTCAGAGGCAGGGGCGCAACTATGGCTACACCTTC
CASSEYVQRQGRNYGYTF
>TRBV10-2|TRBJ1-1|-|-
TGCGCCAGCAGTGAGAGGGTGGGGACTGTGAACACTGAAGCTTTCTTT
CASSERVGTVNTEAFF
>TRBV6-1|TRBJ2-7|TRBD1|-
TGTGCCAGCTTTGACAGGGACTCCTACGAGCAGTACTTC
CASFDRDSYEQYF
>TRBV30|TRBJ2-2|TRBD2|-
TGTGCCTGGAGTGTACGACTAGCCGACACCGGGGAGCTGTTTTTT
CAWSVRLADTGELFF
>TRBV7-7|TRBJ2-2|-|-
TGTGCTAGCAGCCCCTGGGGGTTAGACGGGGAGCTGTTTTTT
CASSPWGLDGELFF
>TRBV28|TRBJ1-2|-|-
TGTGCCAGCAGTCCACCTGGCGGGGGTCGACGGTTAAACTATGGCTACACCTTC
CASSPPGGGRRLNYGYTF
>TRBV19|TRBJ2-5|TRBD1|-
TGTGCCAGTAGTACCCAGGGGGAATTTGAGACCCAGTACTTC
CASSTQGEFETQYF
>TRBV6-1|TRBJ1-5|TRBD1|-
TGTGCCAGCAGTCTAACAGGGGTTAGCAATCAGCCCCAGCATTTT
CASSLTGVSNQPQHF
>TRBV19|TRBJ1-2|-|few
TGTGCCAGTAGTATGGGTCAGAACTATGGCTACACCTTC
CASSMGQNYGYTF
>TRBV7-8|TRBJ2-2|TRBD2|-
TGTGCCAGCAGCTCCCGACTAGCGGGGGCGAACACCGGGGAGCTGTTTTTT
CASSSRLAGANTGELFF
>TRBV5-1|TRBJ1-2|-|-
TGCGCCAGCAGCTTTGGCTCCGCGGGCTATGGCTACACCTTC
CASSFGSAGYGYTF
>TRBV14|TRBJ2-1|TRBD2|-
TGTGCCAGCAGCCAAGAAATAGCGGGCCTCTACAATGAGCAGTTCTTC
CASSQEIAGLYNEQFF
>TRBV7-3|TRBJ2-7|-|-
TGTGCCAGCAACAAGACAGGTCGCTACGAGCAGTACTTC
CASNKTGRYEQYF
>TRBV9|TRBJ2-3|-|-
TGTGCCAGCAGCGTAACCCTCTCAAGGGGGGATACCACAGATACGCAGTATTTT
CASSVTLSRGDTTDTQYF
>TRBV10-3|TRBJ2-7|TRBD2|-
TGTGCCATTTCGGGGGGAGGAGTCTCCGAGCAGTACTTC
CAISGGGVSEQYF
>TRBV29-1|TRBJ2-3|-|-
TGCAGCGTTGCAGATTTTCCCACAGATACGCAGTATTTT
CSVADFPTDTQYF
>TRBV5-6|TRBJ1-5|TRBD1|-
TGTGCCAGCAGCTTTTGGGCCCGCGGACAGGTCTATCAGCCCCAGCATTTT
CASSFWARGQVYQPQHF
>TRBV7-2|TRBJ1-6|-|-
TGTGCCAGCAGCTCGGCACGGGGGTTCAATTCACCCCTCCACTTT
CASSSARGFNSPLHF
>TRBV18|TRBJ2-7|-|-
TGTGCCAGCTCACCAGCCGTAGGAGGGCGAAGGCACGAGCAGTACTTC
CASSPAVGGRRHEQYF
>TRBV4-1|TRBJ2-3|TRBD2|once
TGCGCCAGCACGAAGAGGGGAGGGACCACAGATACGCAGTATTTT
CASTKRGGTTDTQYF
>TRBV7-2|TRBJ1-4|TRBD1|-
TGTGCCAGCAGCCCAGAGGGGACAGTTAATGAAAAACTGTTTTTT
CASSPEGTVNEKLFF
>TRBV6-5|TRBJ2-5|TRBD2|-
TGTGCCAGCAGTTATTCTCCGGGGGGGCCTTGGGAGACCCAGTACTTC
CASSYSPGGPWETQYF
>TRBV7-8|TRBJ2-7|TRBD2|-
TGTGCCAGCAGCTCCCGACTAGCGGGGGCCTACGAGCAGTACTTC
CASSSRLAGAYEQYF
>TRBV7-9|TRBJ2-7|-|few
TGTGCCAGCAGCTTGAACAGGCCCGCCTACGAGCAGTACTTC
CASSLNRPAYEQYF
>TRBV27|TRBJ2-1|TRBD1|-
TGTGCCAGCAGTCCACAGGGGGCGAATGAGCAGTTCTTC
CASSPQGANEQFF
>TRBV6-6|TRBJ2-7|-|-
TGTGCCAGCAGTTACAACGGGGGGCCGGGTGAGCAGTACTTC
CASSYNGGPGEQYF
>TRBV5-3|TRBJ1-4|TRBD1|-
TGTGCCAGAAGCTTCCGGGACAGGGGTAATGAAAAACTGTTTTTT
CARSFRDRGNEKLFF
>TRBV7-2|TRBJ2-3|-|-
TGTGCCAGCAGCTTAGTCCCGGTAAACACAGATACGCAGTATTTT
CASSLVPVNTDTQYF
>TRBV10-3|TRBJ1-4|-|-
TGTGCCATCAGTGATGGAGGGGGTTCTAATGAAAAACTGTTTTTT
CAISDGGGSNEKLFF
>TRBV29-1|TRBJ1-2|-|-
TGCAGCGTTACCAGGGGATTCGGCTATGGCTACACCTTC
CSVTRGFGYGYTF
>TRBV27|TRBJ2-3|TRBD2|-
TGTGCCAGCAGTTCGCCTGGACTAGCGGACACAGATACGCAGTATTTT
CASSSPGLADTDTQYF
>TRBV4-1|TRBJ1-3|-|-
TGCGCCAGCAGCCAAGACGGGGCGGGAAACACCATATATTTT
CASSQDGAGNTIYF
>TRBV9|TRBJ1-3|-|once
TGTGCCAGCAGCGAGCCAGGAAACACCATATATTTT
CASSEPGNTIYF
>TRBV7-6|TRBJ2-1|TRBD2|-
TGTGCCAGCAGCTTAGGGCGGGGGGGCCCATCGAACGAGCAGTTCTTC
CASSLGRGGPSNEQFF
>TRBV2|TRBJ2-7|-|once
TGTGCCAGCAGTGAAGAAAAGGCAGTCTCCTACGAGCAGTACTTC
CASSEEKAVSYEQYF
>TRBV7-7|TRBJ2-5|-|-
TGTGCTAGCAGCTTAGCGAAATACGGCGCCCAAGAGACCCAGTACTTC
CASSLAKYGAQETQYF
>TRBV10-3|TRBJ2-7|TRBD1|-
TGTGCCATCAGAGGGACAGTCGGCGGAACTTCCGAGCAGTACTTC
CAIRGTVGGTSEQYF
>TRBV4-1|TRBJ2-4|-|-
TGTGCCAGCAGCCAAGATGTTAGGGGAGCCAAAAACATTCAGTACTTC
CASSQDVRGAKNIQYF
>TRBV6-5|TRBJ2-7|-|-
TGTGCCAGCAGACTGGCAGGGATTGAGGGGGAGCAGTACTTC
CASRLAGIEGEQYF